This T cell receptor (beta chain) was recorded in a study of T cell responses to AZD1222 COVID-19 vaccine. On this clone itself: Antigen specificity is unknown. The junction departs from the called germline gene at one end, perhaps through a read error.

This table comes from immunoSEQ multiplex PCR, and its TCRdb copy is limited to in-frame clones, with some not included. The sample includes 150,000 to 200,000 clones, 80% to 90% of them seen just once. Study findings and constraints: Possibly, clonal diversity was underestimated; donors were largely white British and included more females. AZD1222 recipients seropositive at baseline numbered only 5 or 6.

Germline V gene data show CDR1 as MDHEN and CDR2 as SYDVKM. The CDR3 contains 21 residues. The starting material was peripheral blood, obtained on day 0 of MenACWY control vaccination. The genes are TRBV28 and TRBJ1-4, with D unclear. This receptor was identified in an adult in good health. DNA for the CDR3: TGTGTCAGCAGTCCCCTTGAGGGCGCCACCTGGGTCCGAGCTTTTAATGAAAAACTGTTTTTT. This codes for CVSSPLEGATWVRAFNEKLFF.